This T cell receptor (beta chain) is from a study of chemoradiotherapy in HPV16-positive cancers. Overall study: Candidate HPV-specific clones and shared TCR motifs came from two HPV16-positive patients.

Points from the study as a whole: Non-HPV-specific T cells did not expand in tumors during treatment, whereas candidate HPV-specific clones and E7-related motifs did. HPV-responsive T-cell expansion during chemoradiotherapy was linked to improved recurrence-free survival in HPV16-positive patients.

The CDR3 has 12 residues. The V end lost 4 bases, the J end lost 5 bases, and 7 bases lay between the germline ends. From germline, CDR1 is SGHNT and CDR2 YYREEE (reference sequence). Comment on this clone: Its matching antigen is unknown.

Repeated repertoire sampling spanned the course of chemoradiotherapy. Measured with immunoSEQ multiplex PCR; TCRdb has only the in-frame clones, and not every one. The data show tens of thousands of clones, with over 90% seen just once and more than 15% held by the top ten. The chain carries TRBV5-4 and TRBJ2-1; D unclear. The sequencing here drew on blood, taken from a patient who underwent chemoradiotherapy. This clonotype originated in a human donor with HPV-associated anogenital cancer. The CDR3 reads CASSPEDNEQFF. The CDR3 nucleotides read TGTGCCAGCAGCCCAGAGGACAATGAGCAGTTCTTC.